These 18 T cell receptor beta chains were sequenced from one sample in a study of tumor-infiltrating lymphocytes in primary liver carcinoma. A primer matching the constant region was used to make TCR beta cDNA from 450 to 550 ng of total RNA. Employing slightly modified ARM-PCR, three nested multiplex PCR rounds were run, and these gave rise to the TCR beta libraries. TRBV1-TRBV30 forward primers and a C-beta reverse primer were used in the first two PCR rounds, which each ran for 9 to 10 cycles. TCRdb recomputed calls from the multiplex PCR reads with MiXCR, one row per CDR3 protein. Of 80,000 to 100,000 distinct CDR3 sequences in the sample, about 70% are singletons; the top ten hold 27%. From about 19-30 mg of unsorted bulk tissue, DNA and RNA were co-extracted together. Specimen: tumor-adjacent normal liver tissue. All receptors come from a man aged 35 to 55 with primary liver carcinoma and hepatitis B virus infection.

As concerns this clonotype: A junction boundary mismatches the germline segment, possibly from a read error. This chain uses TRBV11-2 with TRBJ2-1; 14 bases fit TRBD2. This CDR3 is built from 17 residues. Germline CDR1 reads SGHAT; CDR2 reads FQNNGV. DNA for the CDR3: TGTGCCAGCAGCAGAGGGACTAGCGGGAGTTCCTACAATGAGGAGTTCTTC. Its translation: CASSRGTSGSSYNEEFF.

Judged by abundance, this clonotype is medium-sized. This chain joins TRBV10-3 and TRBJ2-7, with 9 positions matching TRBD1. V trimming: 1 base; J trimming: 3 bases; junction bases outside the gene matches: 16. This CDR3 is 19 amino acids long. Germline V gene sequence: CDR1 ENHRY, CDR2 SYGVKD. CDR3 sequence: CAISEFPLQTGTGNYEQYF. CDR3 in DNA: TGTGCCATCAGTGAGTTCCCCCTCCAGACCGGGACAGGGAACTACGAGCAGTACTTC.

On this clonotype: A read error is likely, as this CDR3 ends without the conserved phenylalanine or tryptophan. This sequence joins TRBV11-2 and TRBJ2-7; D call uncertain. The CDR3 length is 15 residues. Germline CDR1 is SGHAT and CDR2 is FQNNGV. The CDR3 sequence: CASNLSTPGSYEQYL. The CDR3, as DNA: TGTGCCAGCAACTTAAGTACTCCTGGCTCCTACGAGCAGTACCTC.

This clonotype occurred many times. This sequence joins TRBV6-5 and TRBJ1-2; 7 nucleotides match TRBD1. The CDR3 is 15 amino acids. Germline V gene data show CDR1 as MNHEY and CDR2 as SVGAGI. Trimming removed 6 bases from V and 5 bases from J; junction bases left unmatched: 12. The CDR3 is CASRPSRDRDYGYTF. The DNA for the CDR3 is TGTGCCAGCAGACCCTCCCGGGACAGAGATTATGGCTACACCTTC.

About this clonotype: No conserved phenylalanine or tryptophan ends this CDR3, so it is likely a read error. This rearrangement joins TRBV6-1 to TRBJ2-1, with TRBD2 matching 8 bases. CDR1 is MNHNS and CDR2 is SASEGT in the germline V gene. The CDR3 is made up of 15 amino acids. The CDR3 DNA reads TGTGCCAACAGTAAATTGGCTAGCGGGTACAATGAGCAGTTCTCC. It codes for CANSKLASGYNEQFS.

About this clonotype itself: The junction does not match germline at one end; this may be a read error. This chain uses TRBV5-4 with TRBJ2-7; possible D gene TRBD2, 6 bases. Germline loops: CDR1 SGHNT, CDR2 YYREEE (reference sequence). The CDR3 consists of 14 residues. The CDR3 is CASTSGDPSGEQNF. The CDR3 DNA is TGTGCCAGCACTTCGGGGGACCCCTCGGGCGAGCAGAACTTC.

About this clonotype itself: A junction end diverges from the germline sequence, so it may reflect a read error. This rearrangement joins TRBV5-4 to TRBJ2-2, with TRBD1 matching 10 bases. CDR1 SGHNT and CDR2 YYREEE come from the germline V gene (reference sequence). The CDR3 sequence is 17 residues long. CDR3 sequence reads: CASSVHPGTGATGKLFF. In DNA form, the CDR3 reads TGTGCCAGCAGTGTGCACCCCGGGACAGGGGCCACCGGGAAGCTGTTTTTT. The full variable domain, completed using reference TRBV5-4 and TRBJ2-2, is ETGVTQSPTHLIKTRGQQVTLRCSSQSGHNTVSWYQQALGQGPQFIFQYYREEENGRGNFPPRFSGLQFPNYSSELNVNALELDDSALYLCASSVHPGTGATGKLFFGEGSRLTVL.

V usage is TRBV6-5 and J usage is TRBJ2-1; D is perhaps TRBD1 (5 bases). Germline V gene data show CDR1 as MNHEY and CDR2 as SVGAGI. The CDR3 has 15 amino acids. Trimming left V 7 bases short and J 3 bases short, with 16 bases between. The CDR3 nucleotides are TGTGCCAGCAATGGGGCTAACGGACACTACAATGAGCAGTTCTTC. This sequence encodes CASNGANGHYNEQFF.

As concerns this clonotype: The junction and the germline gene differ at one end; a read error may be behind it. The chain joins TRBV4-1 to TRBJ1-3; D gene unclear. The V gene's germline CDR1 is MGHRA and CDR2 YSYEKL. This CDR3 has 15 amino acids. The CDR3 DNA follows: TGCGCCAGCAGGCAAGATCAGACCGGTGTAAACACCATATATTTT. This encodes CASRQDQTGVNTIYF.

Details on this clonotype: One end of the junction varies from germline; a read error may be responsible. The chain recombines TRBV4-1 with TRBJ2-3, with a weak D call TRBD2 (6 bases). The germline gives CDR1 MGHRA, CDR2 YSYEKL. The CDR3 covers 13 residues. The CDR3 spells CASSPRGTDTRYF. The CDR3 region has the DNA TGCGCCAGTAGCCCGCGGGGCACAGATACGCGGTATTTT.

On this clonotype: This sequence may be a read error, since a much larger clone differs from it by one base. The rearrangement uses TRBV10-3 and TRBJ1-2, with D unresolved. CDR1 ENHRY and CDR2 SYGVKD come from the germline V gene. Trimming took 5 bases from V and 8 from J, leaving 9 bases between them. This CDR3 has 11 amino acids. The CDR3 is CAISNLGGYTF. The DNA of the CDR3 is TGTGCCATCAGTAATCTAGGAGGCTACACCTTC.

In the case of this clonotype: At one end, the junction sequence differs from germline, possibly due to a read error. V gene TRBV4-1 combines with J gene TRBJ2-1; D ambiguous. This CDR3 is 15 amino acids long. From germline, CDR1 is MGHRA and CDR2 YSYEKL. The CDR3 bases are TGTGCCAGCAGCCCCCCGCGCGGTCCCTACAATGAGCAGTCCTTC. Amino acids: CASSPPRGPYNEQSF.

The V and J genes are TRBV29-1 and TRBJ2-1, with D possibly matching TRBD2 (7 bases). Trimming pared 1 base from V and 6 bases from J, leaving 25 bases between. This CDR3 contains 18 residues. Germline V gives CDR1 SQVTM, CDR2 ANQGSEA. The CDR3 DNA is TGCAGCGTTGAAGGGGGGGGTTGGACGGGGGGCCGTTCCAATGAGCAGTTCTTC. Translating gives CSVEGGGWTGGRSNEQFF.

As regards this clonotype: Lacking the conserved final phenylalanine or tryptophan, this CDR3 likely reflects a read error. The CDR3 is CASRYTGTSGRADTDTQYL. For the CDR3, the DNA is TGTGCCAGCAGGTACACAGGGACTAGTGGGAGGGCCGACACAGATACGCAGTATCTT. This rearrangement joins TRBV4-2 to TRBJ2-3; TRBD2 matches 8 bases. Germline lookup yields CDR1 LGHNA and CDR2 YNFKEQ. This CDR3 has 19 amino acids. Losses at the gene ends were 6 bases for V and 2 bases for J; bases not matched to a gene: 19.

This chain connects TRBV6-6 to TRBJ1-1, with no clear D. Germline V gene data show CDR1 as MNHNY and CDR2 as SVGAGI (reference sequence). This CDR3 region has 13 residues. The V end was cut by 4 bases, the J end by 3 bases, with 9 bases between. The CDR3 DNA follows: TGTGCCAGCAGTTCCCGTCCGTACACTGAAGCTTTCTTT. This translates into CASSSRPYTEAFF.

About this clonotype: A read error may produce the germline difference seen at one junction end. The chain carries TRBV11-1 and TRBJ2-1; TRBD2 matches 14 bases. Per the germline V gene, CDR1 is SGHAT and CDR2 is FQDESV (reference sequence). The CDR3 spans 17 residues. Here the CDR3 reads CAGSLGLAGEIDNEQFF. In DNA form, the CDR3 reads TGTGCCGGCAGCCTGGGACTAGCGGGAGAAATTGACAATGAGCAGTTTTTC.

The rearrangement uses TRBV6-1 and TRBJ2-3; the match to TRBD2 covers 10 bases. Per germline, CDR1 MNHNS and CDR2 SASEGT. V lost 4 bases and J lost 2; bases outside the gene matches: 3. The CDR3 loop spans 15 amino acids. In nucleotides, the CDR3 is TGTGCCAGCAGTGGAACTAGCGGGAACACAGATACGCAGTATTTT. Translation gives CASSGTSGNTDTQYF.

A remark on this clonotype: This CDR3 is missing its conserved last phenylalanine or tryptophan, likely due to a read error. The DNA is left out, because the CDR3 cannot be placed on it with certainty; the CDR3 is given as TCRdb lists it. The chain's CDR3 is CASSQGDRNDQPLHL. The rearrangement uses TRBV4-1 and TRBJ1-5; the table's D call, TRBD1, has no DNA check behind it. Germline V lookup: CDR1 MGHRA, CDR2 YSYEKL. The CDR3 spans 15 amino acids, including both terminal residues.